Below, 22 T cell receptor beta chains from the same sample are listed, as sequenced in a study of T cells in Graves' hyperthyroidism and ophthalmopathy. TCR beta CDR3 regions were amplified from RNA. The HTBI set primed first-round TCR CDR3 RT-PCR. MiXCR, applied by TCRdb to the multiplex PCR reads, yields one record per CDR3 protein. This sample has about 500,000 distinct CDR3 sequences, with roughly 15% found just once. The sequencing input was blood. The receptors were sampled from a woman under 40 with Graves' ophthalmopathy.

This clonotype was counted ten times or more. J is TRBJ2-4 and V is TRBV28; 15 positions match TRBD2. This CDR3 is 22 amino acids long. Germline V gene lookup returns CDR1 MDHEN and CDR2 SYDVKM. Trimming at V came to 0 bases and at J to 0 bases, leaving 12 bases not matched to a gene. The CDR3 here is CASSLWGEGTSGRRGAKNIQYF. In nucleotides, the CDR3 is TGTGCCAGCAGTTTATGGGGGGAGGGGACTAGCGGGAGGAGGGGAGCCAAAAACATTCAGTACTTC.

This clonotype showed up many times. The CDR3 reads CSARSPSGGETEAFF. The CDR3 bases are TGCAGTGCTAGATCTCCTTCGGGGGGCGAAACTGAAGCTTTCTTT. V and J are TRBV20-1 and TRBJ1-1; D perhaps matches TRBD1 (6 bases). Germline V lookup: CDR1 DFQATT, CDR2 SNEGSKA (reference sequence). V was shortened by 2 bases and J by 5 bases, with 18 bases between the two germline ends. This CDR3 is built from 15 residues.

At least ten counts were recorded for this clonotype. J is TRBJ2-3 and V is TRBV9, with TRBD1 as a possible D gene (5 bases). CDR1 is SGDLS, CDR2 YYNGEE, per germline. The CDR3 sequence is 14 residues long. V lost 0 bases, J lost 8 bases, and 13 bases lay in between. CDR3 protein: CASSVGAPRGTQYF. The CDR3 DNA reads TGTGCCAGCAGCGTAGGGGCTCCAAGGGGTACGCAGTATTTT.

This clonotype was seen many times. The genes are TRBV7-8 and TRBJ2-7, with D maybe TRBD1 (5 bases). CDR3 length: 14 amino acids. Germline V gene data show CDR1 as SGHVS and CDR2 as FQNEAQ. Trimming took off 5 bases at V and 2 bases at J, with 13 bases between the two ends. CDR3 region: CASSRRQGPYEQYF. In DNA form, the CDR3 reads TGTGCCAGCAGCCGGCGGCAGGGCCCCTACGAGCAGTACTTC. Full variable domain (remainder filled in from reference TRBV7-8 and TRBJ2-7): GAGVSQSPRYKVAKRGQDVALRCDPISGHVSLFWYQQALGQGPEFLTYFQNEAQLDKSGLPSDRFFAERPEGSVSTLKIQRTQQEDSAVYLCASSRRQGPYEQYFGPGTRLTVT.

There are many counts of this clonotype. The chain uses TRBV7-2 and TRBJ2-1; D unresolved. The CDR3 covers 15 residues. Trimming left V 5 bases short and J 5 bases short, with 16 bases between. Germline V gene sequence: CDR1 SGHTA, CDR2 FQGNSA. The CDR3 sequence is CASSVTLGANNEQFF. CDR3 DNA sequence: TGTGCCAGCAGCGTAACGCTCGGAGCGAACAATGAGCAGTTCTTC.

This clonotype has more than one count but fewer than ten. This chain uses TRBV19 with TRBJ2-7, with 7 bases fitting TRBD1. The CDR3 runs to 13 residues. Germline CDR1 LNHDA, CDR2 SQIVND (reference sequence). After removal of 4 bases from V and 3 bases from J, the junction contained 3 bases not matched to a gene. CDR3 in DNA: TGTGCCAGTAGTACGTGGGACAGCTACGAGCAGTACTTC. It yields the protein CASSTWDSYEQYF.

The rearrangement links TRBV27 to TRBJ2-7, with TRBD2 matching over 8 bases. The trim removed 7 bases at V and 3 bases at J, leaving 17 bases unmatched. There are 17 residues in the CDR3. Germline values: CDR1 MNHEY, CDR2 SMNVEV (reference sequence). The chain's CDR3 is CASNPGSGREDYYEQYF. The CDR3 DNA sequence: TGTGCCAGCAACCCTGGGAGCGGGCGGGAGGACTACTACGAGCAGTACTTC.

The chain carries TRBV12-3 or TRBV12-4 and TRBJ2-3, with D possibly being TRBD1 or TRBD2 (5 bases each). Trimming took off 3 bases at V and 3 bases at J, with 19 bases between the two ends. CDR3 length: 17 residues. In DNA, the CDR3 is TGTGCCAGCAGTTTGTGGGGGACGCCCAAATTGACAGATACGCAGTATTTT. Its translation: CASSLWGTPKLTDTQYF.

As DNA, the CDR3 is TGCGCCAGCAGTGAGTCGGCTAGCGGACCCTACGAGCAGTACTTC. Its protein is CASSESASGPYEQYF. This chain joins TRBV10-2 and TRBJ2-7; 7 bases match TRBD2. The CDR3 contains 15 residues. The V segment lost 0 bases and the J segment 2 bases; nucleotides outside the gene matches: 4. CDR1 is WSHSY and CDR2 is SAAADI in the germline V gene.

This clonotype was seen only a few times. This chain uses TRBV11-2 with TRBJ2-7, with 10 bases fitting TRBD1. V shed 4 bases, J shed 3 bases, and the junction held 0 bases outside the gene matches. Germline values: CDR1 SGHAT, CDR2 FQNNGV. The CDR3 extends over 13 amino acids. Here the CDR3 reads CASSWTGGYEQYF. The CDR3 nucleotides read TGTGCCAGCAGCTGGACAGGGGGCTACGAGCAGTACTTC.

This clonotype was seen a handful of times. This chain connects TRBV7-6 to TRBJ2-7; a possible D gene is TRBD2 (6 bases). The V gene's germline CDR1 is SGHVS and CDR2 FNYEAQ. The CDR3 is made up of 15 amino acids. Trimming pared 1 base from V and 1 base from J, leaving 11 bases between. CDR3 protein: CASSLETGTSYEQYF. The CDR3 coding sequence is TGTGCCAGCAGCTTAGAGACGGGGACTTCCTACGAGCAGTACTTC.

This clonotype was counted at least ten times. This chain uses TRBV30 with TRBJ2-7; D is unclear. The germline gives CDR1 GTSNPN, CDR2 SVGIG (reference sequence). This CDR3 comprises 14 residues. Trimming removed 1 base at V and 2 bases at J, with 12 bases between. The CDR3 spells CAWSALGWPYEQYF. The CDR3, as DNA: TGTGCCTGGAGTGCCCTCGGATGGCCCTACGAGCAGTACTTC.

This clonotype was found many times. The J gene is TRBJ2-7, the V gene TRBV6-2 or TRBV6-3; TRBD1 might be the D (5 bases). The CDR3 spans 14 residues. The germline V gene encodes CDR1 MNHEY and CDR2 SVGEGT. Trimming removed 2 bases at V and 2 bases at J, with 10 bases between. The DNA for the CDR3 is TGTGCCAGCAGTTACGGGTTGGACACCTACGAGCAGTACTTC. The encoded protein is CASSYGLDTYEQYF.

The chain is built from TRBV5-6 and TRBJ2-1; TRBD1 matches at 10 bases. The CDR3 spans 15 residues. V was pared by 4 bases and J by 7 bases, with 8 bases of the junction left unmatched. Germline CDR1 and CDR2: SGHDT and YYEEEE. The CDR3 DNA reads TGTGCCAGCAGCCGACTTTGGACAGGGGGGAATGAGCAGTTCTTC. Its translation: CASSRLWTGGNEQFF.

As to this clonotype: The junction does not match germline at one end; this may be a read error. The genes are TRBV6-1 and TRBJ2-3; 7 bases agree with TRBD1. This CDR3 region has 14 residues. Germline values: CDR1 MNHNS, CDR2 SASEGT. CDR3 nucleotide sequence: TGTGCCAGCAGTAAGACAGGGTACACAGATACGCAGTGTTTT. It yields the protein CASSKTGYTDTQCF.

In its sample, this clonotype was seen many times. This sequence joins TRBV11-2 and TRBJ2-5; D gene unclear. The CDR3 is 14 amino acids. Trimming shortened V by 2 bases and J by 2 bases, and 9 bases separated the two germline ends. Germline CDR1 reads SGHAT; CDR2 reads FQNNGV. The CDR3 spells CASSLFAGQETQYF. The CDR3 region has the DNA TGTGCCAGCAGCTTATTCGCAGGACAAGAGACCCAGTACTTC. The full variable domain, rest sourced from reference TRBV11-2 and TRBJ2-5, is EAGVAQSPRYKIIEKRQSVAFWCNPISGHATLYWYQQILGQGPKLLIQFQNNGVVDDSQLPKDRFSAERLKGVDSTLKIQPAKLEDSAVYLCASSLFAGQETQYFGPGTRLLVL.

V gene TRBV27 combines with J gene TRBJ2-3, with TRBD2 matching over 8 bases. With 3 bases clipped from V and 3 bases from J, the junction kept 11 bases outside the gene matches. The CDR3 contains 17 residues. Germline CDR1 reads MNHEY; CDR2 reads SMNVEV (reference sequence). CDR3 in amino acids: CASSFYGASGFTDTQYF. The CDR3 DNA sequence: TGTGCCAGCAGTTTTTATGGGGCTAGCGGGTTTACAGATACGCAGTATTTT.

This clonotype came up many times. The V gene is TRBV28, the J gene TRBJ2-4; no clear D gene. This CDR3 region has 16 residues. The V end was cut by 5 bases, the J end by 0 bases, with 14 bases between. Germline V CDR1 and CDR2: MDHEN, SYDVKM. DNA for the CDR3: TGTGCCAGCAGTCCCAACAGCACCCTAGCCAAAAACATTCAGTACTTC. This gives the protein CASSPNSTLAKNIQYF. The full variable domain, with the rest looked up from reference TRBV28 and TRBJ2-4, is DVKVTQSSRYLVKRTGEKVFLECVQDMDHENMFWYRQDPGLGLRLIYFSYDVKMKEKGDIPEGYSVSREKKERFSLILESASTNQTSMYLCASSPNSTLAKNIQYFGAGTRLSVL.

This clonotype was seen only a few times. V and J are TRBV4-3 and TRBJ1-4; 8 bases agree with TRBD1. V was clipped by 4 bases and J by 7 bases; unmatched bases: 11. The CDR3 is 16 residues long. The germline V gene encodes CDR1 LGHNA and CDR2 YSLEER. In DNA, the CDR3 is TGCGCCAGCAGCCCGTCACAGGGGGTGAGGAGTGAAAAACTGTTTTTT. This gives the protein CASSPSQGVRSEKLFF.

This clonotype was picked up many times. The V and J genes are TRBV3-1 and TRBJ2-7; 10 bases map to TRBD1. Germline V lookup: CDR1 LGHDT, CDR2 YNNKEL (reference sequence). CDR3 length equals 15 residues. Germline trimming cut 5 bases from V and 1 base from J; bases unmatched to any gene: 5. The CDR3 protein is CASSSPGQGSYEQYF. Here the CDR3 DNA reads TGTGCCAGCAGCTCGCCGGGACAGGGGTCCTACGAGCAGTACTTC.

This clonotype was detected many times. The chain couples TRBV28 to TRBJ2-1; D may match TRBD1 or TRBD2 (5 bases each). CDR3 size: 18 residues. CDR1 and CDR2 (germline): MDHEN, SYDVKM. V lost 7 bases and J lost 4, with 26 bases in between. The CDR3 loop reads CASTLRPLLGELYNEQFF. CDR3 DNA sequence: TGTGCCAGCACCCTTCGACCCCTATTGGGGGAACTTTACAATGAGCAGTTCTTC.

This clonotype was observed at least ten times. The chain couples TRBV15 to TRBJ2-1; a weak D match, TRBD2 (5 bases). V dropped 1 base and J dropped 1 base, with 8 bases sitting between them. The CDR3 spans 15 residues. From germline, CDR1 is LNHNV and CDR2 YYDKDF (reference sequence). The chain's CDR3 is CATSRAGMSYNEQFF. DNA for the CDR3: TGTGCCACCAGCAGAGCGGGAATGTCCTACAATGAGCAGTTCTTC.